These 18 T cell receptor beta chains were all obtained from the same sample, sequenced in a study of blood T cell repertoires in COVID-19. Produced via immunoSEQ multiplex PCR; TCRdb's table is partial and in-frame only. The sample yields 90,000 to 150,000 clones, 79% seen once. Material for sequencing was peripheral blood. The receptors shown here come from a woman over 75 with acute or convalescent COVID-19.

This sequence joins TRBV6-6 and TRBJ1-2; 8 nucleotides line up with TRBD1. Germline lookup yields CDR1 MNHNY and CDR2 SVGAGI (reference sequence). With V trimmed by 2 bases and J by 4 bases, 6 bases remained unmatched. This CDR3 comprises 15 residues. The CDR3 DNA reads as TGTGCCAGCAGTTACCCCGGACAGGGTGGCTATGGCTACACCTTC. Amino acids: CASSYPGQGGYGYTF.

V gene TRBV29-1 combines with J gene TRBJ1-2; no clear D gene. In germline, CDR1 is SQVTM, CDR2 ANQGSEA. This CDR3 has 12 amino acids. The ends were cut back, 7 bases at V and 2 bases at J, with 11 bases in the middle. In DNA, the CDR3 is TGCAGCGCTAACTTGGAGAACTATGGCTACACCTTC. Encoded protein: CSANLENYGYTF.

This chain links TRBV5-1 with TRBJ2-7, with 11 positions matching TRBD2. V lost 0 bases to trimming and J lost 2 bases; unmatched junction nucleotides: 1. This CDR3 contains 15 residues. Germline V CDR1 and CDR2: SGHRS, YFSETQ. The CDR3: CASSLDSGRAYEQYF. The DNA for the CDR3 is TGCGCCAGCAGCTTGGATAGCGGGAGGGCCTACGAGCAGTACTTC.

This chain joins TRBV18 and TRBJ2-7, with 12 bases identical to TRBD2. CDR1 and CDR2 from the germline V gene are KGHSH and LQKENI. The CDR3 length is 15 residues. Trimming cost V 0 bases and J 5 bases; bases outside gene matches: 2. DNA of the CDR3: TGTGCCAGCTCACCACCGACTAGCGGGAGTAACGAGCAGTACTTC. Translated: CASSPPTSGSNEQYF.

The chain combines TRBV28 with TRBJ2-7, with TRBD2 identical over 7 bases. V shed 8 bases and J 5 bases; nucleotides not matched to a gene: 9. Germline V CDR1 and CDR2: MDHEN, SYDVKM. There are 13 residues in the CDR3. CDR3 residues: CASEVPGGDEQYF. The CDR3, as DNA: TGTGCCAGCGAAGTCCCGGGAGGCGACGAGCAGTACTTC. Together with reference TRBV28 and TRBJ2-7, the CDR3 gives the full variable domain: DVKVTQSSRYLVKRTGEKVFLECVQDMDHENMFWYRQDPGLGLRLIYFSYDVKMKEKGDIPEGYSVSREKKERFSLILESASTNQTSMYLCASEVPGGDEQYFGPGTRLTVT.

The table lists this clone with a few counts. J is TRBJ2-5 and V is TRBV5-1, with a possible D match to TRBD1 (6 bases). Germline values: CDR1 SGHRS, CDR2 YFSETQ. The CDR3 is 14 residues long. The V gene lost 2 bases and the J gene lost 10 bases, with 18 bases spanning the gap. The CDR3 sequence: CASSFAGTPSDQYF. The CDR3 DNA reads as TGCGCCAGCAGCTTCGCCGGGACACCGTCGGACCAGTACTTC. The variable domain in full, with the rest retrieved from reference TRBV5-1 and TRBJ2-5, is KAGVTQTPRYLIKTRGQQVTLSCSPISGHRSVSWYQQTPGQGLQFLFEYFSETQRNKGNFPGRFSGRQFSNSRSEMNVSTLELGDSALYLCASSFAGTPSDQYFGPGTRLLVL.

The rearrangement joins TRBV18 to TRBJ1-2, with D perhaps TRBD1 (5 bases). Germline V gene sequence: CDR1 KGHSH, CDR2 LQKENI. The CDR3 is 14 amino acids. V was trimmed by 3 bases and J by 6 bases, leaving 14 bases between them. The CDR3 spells CASSPDQGFHGYTF. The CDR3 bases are TGTGCCAGCTCACCGGACCAGGGATTCCATGGCTACACCTTC.

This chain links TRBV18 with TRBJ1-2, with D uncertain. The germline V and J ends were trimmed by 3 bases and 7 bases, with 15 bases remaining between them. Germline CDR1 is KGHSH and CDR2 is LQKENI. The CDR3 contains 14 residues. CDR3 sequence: CASSPEVGDAGYTF. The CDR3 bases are TGTGCCAGCTCACCTGAAGTAGGAGACGCTGGCTACACCTTC.

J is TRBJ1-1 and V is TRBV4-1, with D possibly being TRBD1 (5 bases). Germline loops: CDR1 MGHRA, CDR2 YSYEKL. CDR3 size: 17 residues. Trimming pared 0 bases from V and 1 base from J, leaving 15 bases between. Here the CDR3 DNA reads TGCGCCAGCAGCCAAGACCCGGGGGGTGATGGGAACACTGAAGCTTTCTTT. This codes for CASSQDPGGDGNTEAFF.

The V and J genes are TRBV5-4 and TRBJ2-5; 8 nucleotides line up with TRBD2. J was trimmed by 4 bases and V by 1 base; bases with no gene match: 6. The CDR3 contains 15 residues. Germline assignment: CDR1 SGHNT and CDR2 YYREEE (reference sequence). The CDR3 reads CASSLFGTRGETQYF. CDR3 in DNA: TGTGCCAGCAGCTTGTTCGGGACTAGAGGAGAGACCCAGTACTTC.

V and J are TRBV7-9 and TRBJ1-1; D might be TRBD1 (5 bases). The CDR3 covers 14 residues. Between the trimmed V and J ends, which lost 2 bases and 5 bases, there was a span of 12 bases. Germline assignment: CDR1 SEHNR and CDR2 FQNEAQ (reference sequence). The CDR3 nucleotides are TGTGCCAGCAGCTTATTTTCAGGGAATACTGAAGCTTTCTTT. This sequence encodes CASSLFSGNTEAFF.

As DNA, the CDR3 is TGTGCCAGCAGCGTAGGAACAGCTGTAAATGAAAAACTGTTTTTT. Translating gives CASSVGTAVNEKLFF. The J gene is TRBJ1-4, the V gene TRBV9; D not resolved. Trimming shortened V by 0 bases and J by 5 bases, and 11 bases separated the two germline ends. Germline loops: CDR1 SGDLS, CDR2 YYNGEE. The CDR3 is 15 residues long. The complete variable domain, with remaining parts taken from reference TRBV9 and TRBJ1-4, reads DSGVTQTPKHLITATGQRVTLRCSPRSGDLSVYWYQQSLDQGLQFLIQYYNGEERAKGNILERFSAQQFPDLHSELNLSSLELGDSALYFCASSVGTAVNEKLFFGSGTQLSVL.

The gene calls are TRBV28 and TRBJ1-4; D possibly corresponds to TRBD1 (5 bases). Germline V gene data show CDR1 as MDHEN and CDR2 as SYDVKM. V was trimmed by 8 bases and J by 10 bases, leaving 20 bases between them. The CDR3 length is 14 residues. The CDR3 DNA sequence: TGTGCCAGCTCTCCCCCCGGGACTATAGGAAAACTGTTTTTT. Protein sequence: CASSPPGTIGKLFF.

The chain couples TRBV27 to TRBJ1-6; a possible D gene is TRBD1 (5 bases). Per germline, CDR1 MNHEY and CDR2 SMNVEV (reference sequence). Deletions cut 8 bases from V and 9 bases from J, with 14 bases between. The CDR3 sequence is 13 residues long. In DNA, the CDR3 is TGTGCCAGCGCCGTCATCCAGGGTTCACCCCTCCACTTT. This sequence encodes CASAVIQGSPLHF.

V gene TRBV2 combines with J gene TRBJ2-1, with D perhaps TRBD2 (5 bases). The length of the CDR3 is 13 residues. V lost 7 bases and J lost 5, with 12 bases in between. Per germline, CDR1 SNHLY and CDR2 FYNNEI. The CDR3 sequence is CASKPRGDNEQFF. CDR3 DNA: TGTGCCAGCAAGCCCCGGGGTGACAATGAGCAGTTCTTC.

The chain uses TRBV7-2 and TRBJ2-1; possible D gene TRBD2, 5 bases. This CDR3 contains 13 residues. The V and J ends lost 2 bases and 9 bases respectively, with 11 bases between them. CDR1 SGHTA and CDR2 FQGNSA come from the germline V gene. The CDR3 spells CASSLLPGSEQFF. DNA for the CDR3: TGTGCCAGCAGCTTATTGCCGGGGAGTGAGCAGTTCTTC.

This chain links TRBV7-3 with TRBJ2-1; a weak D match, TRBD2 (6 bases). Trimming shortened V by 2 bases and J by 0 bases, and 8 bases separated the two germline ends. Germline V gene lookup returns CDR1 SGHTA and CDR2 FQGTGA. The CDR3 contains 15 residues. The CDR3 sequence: CASSLRGSSYNEQFF. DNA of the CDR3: TGTGCCAGCAGCTTACGGGGGAGCTCCTACAATGAGCAGTTCTTC.

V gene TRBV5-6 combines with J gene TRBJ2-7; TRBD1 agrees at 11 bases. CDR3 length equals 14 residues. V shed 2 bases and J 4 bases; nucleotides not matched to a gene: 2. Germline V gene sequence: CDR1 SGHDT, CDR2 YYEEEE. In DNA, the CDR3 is TGTGCCAGCAGCTTTGGGACAGGGGGTTACGAGCAGTACTTC. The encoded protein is CASSFGTGGYEQYF.